A single sample gave rise to the 10 T cell receptor beta chains below, sequenced in a study of shared clonotypes between healthy human individuals (dated by TCRdb to 2019 to 2021). Library preparation was by the immunoSEQ multiplex PCR assay. TCRdb holds this immuneACCESS table with in-frame rearrangements only. Some clones are missing; in checked studies, unresolved V genes explain under half, and the rest has no known cause. The sample contains some 490,000 clones, over 70% of them found a single time. Of the sample, roughly 13% falls within the top ten clones. The specimen was PBMCs. The receptor source for this set is a woman aged 40-49 years in good health. Some clones in this sample may be carry-over from other donors' samples.

V and J are TRBV7-2 and TRBJ2-3, with 7 bases identical to TRBD2. Germline V gives CDR1 SGHTA, CDR2 FQGNSA. V gave up 4 bases and J gave up 0 bases; unmatched junction bases: 10. The length of the CDR3 is 17 residues. CDR3 sequence: CASSSSPVLASTDTQYF. The CDR3 DNA is TGTGCCAGCAGCTCCTCTCCGGTACTAGCGAGCACAGATACGCAGTATTTT.

This chain joins TRBV28 and TRBJ1-1; D remains unclear. Trimming shortened V by 8 bases and J by 1 base, and 8 bases separated the two germline ends. The CDR3 totals 12 residues. Germline V gene sequence: CDR1 MDHEN, CDR2 SYDVKM. The DNA of the CDR3 is TGTGCCAGCTACACGAAGAACACTGAAGCTTTCTTT. This codes for CASYTKNTEAFF.

The chain is built from TRBV28 and TRBJ2-3; 7 bases fit TRBD2. The trim removed 5 bases at V and 1 base at J, leaving 9 bases unmatched. The CDR3 runs to 16 residues. Germline CDR1 and CDR2: MDHEN and SYDVKM. CDR3 loop: CASSGTSAGGTDTQYF. Here the CDR3 DNA reads TGTGCCAGCAGTGGAACTAGCGCGGGGGGCACAGATACGCAGTATTTT.

On this clone itself: Given a far larger clone just one base away, this is likely a sequencing read error. The CDR3 DNA sequence: TGTGCCAGCAGTTCGAGCACAGATACGCAGTATTTT. This codes for CASSSSTDTQYF. The chain carries TRBV9 and TRBJ2-3; D is unclear. This CDR3 has 12 amino acids. V was shortened by 5 bases and J by 0 bases, with 4 bases between the two germline ends. Looked up from germline, CDR1 is SGDLS and CDR2 is YYNGEE.

As regards this clone: A read error is the likely source, as a far larger clone sits one nucleotide away. The chain has TRBV10-2 and TRBJ1-3; no firm D call. Germline V gene data show CDR1 as WSHSY and CDR2 as SAAADI. CDR3 length equals 17 residues. In DNA, the CDR3 is TGCGCCAGCAGCCCCGCCGCCCCGAGAAACTCTGTAAACACCATATATTTT. This codes for CASSPAAPRNSVNTIYF.

The chain couples TRBV6-5 to TRBJ2-1; no clear D. Germline-derived CDR1 and CDR2 are MNHEY and SVGAGI. The CDR3 is 15 amino acids. V shed 6 bases and J shed 0 bases, with 12 bases lying between them. CDR3 sequence reads: CASRPTASSYNEQFF. The DNA of the CDR3 is TGTGCCAGCAGGCCAACAGCCAGCTCCTACAATGAGCAGTTCTTC.

The chain links TRBV30 to TRBJ2-2; TRBD1 matches at 8 bases. Trimming cost V 0 bases and J 7 bases; bases outside gene matches: 1. This CDR3 has 13 amino acids. Per germline, CDR1 GTSNPN and CDR2 SVGIG (reference sequence). CDR3 sequence reads: CAWSVQGGGELFF. In nucleotides, the CDR3 is TGTGCCTGGAGTGTACAGGGGGGCGGGGAGCTGTTTTTT.

This sequence joins TRBV5-6 and TRBJ2-3; a weak D match, TRBD1 (5 bases). There are 16 residues in the CDR3. CDR1 is SGHDT, CDR2 YYEEEE, per germline. V dropped 0 bases and J dropped 1 base, with 12 bases sitting between them. The DNA for the CDR3 is TGTGCCAGCAGCTTGGTGGACCCAGGGCGCACAGATACGCAGTATTTT. Residues: CASSLVDPGRTDTQYF.

The V and J genes are TRBV5-4 and TRBJ2-5, with D unclear. Germline V gene sequence: CDR1 SGHNT, CDR2 YYREEE (reference sequence). V lost 0 bases, J lost 7 bases, and 19 bases lay in between. The CDR3 length is 16 residues. CDR3 loop: CASSLAPDPTSGTQYF. CDR3 DNA sequence: TGTGCCAGCAGCTTGGCCCCAGACCCTACTTCAGGGACCCAGTACTTC. The variable domain in full, with the rest retrieved from reference TRBV5-4 and TRBJ2-5, is ETGVTQSPTHLIKTRGQQVTLRCSSQSGHNTVSWYQQALGQGPQFIFQYYREEENGRGNFPPRFSGLQFPNYSSELNVNALELDDSALYLCASSLAPDPTSGTQYFGPGTRLLVL.

CDR3 sequence reads: CASSSSENTGELFF. The CDR3, as DNA: TGTGCCAGCAGCTCATCGGAAAACACCGGGGAGCTGTTTTTT. V and J are TRBV11-3 and TRBJ2-2; no clear D gene. CDR1 and CDR2 from the germline V gene are SGHNT and YENEEA. Trimming left V 4 bases short and J 2 bases short, with 8 bases between. This CDR3 has 14 residues. Full variable domain (remainder filled in from reference TRBV11-3 and TRBJ2-2): EAGVVQSPRYKIIEKKQPVAFWCNPISGHNTLYWYLQNLGQGPELLIRYENEEAVDDSQLPKDRFSAERLKGVDSTLKIQPAELGDSAVYLCASSSSENTGELFFGEGSRLTVL.